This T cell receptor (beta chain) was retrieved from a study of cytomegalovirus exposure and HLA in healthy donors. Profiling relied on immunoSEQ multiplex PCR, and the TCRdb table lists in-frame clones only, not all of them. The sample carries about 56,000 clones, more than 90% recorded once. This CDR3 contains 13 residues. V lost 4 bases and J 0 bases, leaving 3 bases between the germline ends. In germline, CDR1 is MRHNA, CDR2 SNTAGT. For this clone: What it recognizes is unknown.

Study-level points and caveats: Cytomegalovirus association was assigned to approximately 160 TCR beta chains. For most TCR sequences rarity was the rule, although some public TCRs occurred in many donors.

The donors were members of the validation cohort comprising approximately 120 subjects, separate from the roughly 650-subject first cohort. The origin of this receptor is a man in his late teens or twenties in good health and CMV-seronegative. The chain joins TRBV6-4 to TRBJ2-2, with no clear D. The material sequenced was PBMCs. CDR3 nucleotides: TGTGCCAGCAGTGCCGCGAACACCGGGGAGCTGTTTTTT. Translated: CASSAANTGELFF.